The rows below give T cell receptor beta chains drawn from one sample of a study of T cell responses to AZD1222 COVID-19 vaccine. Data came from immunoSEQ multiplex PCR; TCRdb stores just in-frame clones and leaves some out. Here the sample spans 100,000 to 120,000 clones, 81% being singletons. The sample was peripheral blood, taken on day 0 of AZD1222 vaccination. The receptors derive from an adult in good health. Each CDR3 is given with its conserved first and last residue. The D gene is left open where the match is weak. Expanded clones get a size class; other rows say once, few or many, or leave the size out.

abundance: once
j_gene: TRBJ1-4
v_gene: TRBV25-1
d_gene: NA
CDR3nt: TGTGCCAGCGTGGGCCTCGGTGAAAAACTGTTTTTT
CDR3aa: CASVGLGEKLFF

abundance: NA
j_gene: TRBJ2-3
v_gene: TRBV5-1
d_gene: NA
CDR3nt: TGCGCCAGCAGCTACAGGGACAACACAGATACGCAGTATTTT
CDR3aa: CASSYRDNTDTQYF

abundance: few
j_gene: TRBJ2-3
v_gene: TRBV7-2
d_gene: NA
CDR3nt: TGTGCCAGCAGCTTAGGGGAGATAAGAAGGTATTTT
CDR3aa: CASSLGEIRRYF

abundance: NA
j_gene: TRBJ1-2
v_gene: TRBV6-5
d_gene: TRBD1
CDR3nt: TGTGCCAGCAGCCAGGACAGGGCTACCTATGGCTACACCTTC
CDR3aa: CASSQDRATYGYTF

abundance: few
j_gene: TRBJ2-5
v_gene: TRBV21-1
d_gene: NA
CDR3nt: TGTGCCAGCAGCAAAGTCAACGTCGGAGAGAAGAGACCCCAGTACTTC
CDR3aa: CASSKVNVGEKRPQYF

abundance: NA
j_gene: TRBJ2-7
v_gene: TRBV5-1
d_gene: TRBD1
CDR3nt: TGCGCCAGCAGCCCCGGGACAGGGGGGTACGAGCAGTACTTC
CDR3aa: CASSPGTGGYEQYF

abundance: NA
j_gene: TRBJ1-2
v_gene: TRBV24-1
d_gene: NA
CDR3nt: TGTGCCACCCTCAGGTTTAACTATGGCTACACCTTC
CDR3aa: CATLRFNYGYTF

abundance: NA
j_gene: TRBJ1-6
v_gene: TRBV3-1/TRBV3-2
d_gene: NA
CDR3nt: TGTGCCAGCAGCGCAGCCGGGGGGGGTAATTCACCCCTCCACTTT
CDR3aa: CASSAAGGGNSPLHF

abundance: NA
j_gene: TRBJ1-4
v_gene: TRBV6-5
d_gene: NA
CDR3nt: TGTGCCAGCAGCTCGAATGGTGAAAAACTGTTTTTT
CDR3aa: CASSSNGEKLFF

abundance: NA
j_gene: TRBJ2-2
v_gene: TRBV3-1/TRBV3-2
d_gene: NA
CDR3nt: TGTGCCAGCAGCCAACCCGAGAACACCGGGGAGCTGTTTTTT
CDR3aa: CASSQPENTGELFF

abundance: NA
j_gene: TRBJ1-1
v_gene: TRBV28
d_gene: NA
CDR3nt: TGTGCCAGCAGCTACCGGGGGGAAATCGGGTTGAACACTGAAGCTTTCTTT
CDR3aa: CASSYRGEIGLNTEAFF

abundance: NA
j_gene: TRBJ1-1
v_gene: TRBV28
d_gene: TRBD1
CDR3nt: TGTGCCAGCAGTCCTACCACAGGGGGGAACACTGAAGCTTTCTTT
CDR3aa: CASSPTTGGNTEAFF

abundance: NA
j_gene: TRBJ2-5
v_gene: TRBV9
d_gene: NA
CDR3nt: TGTGCCAGCAGCGACTCTGTTCTTGAGACCCAGTACTTC
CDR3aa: CASSDSVLETQYF